The clone carrying this TCR beta chain was observed a few times. Its antigen is unidentified. The data stem from a study of blood T cells in healthy people across ages. The ends were cut back, 0 bases at V and 3 bases at J, with 9 bases in the middle. The CDR3 is 14 residues long. Germline values: CDR1 LGHDT, CDR2 YNNKEL (reference sequence). Notes on the study in general: The study could not conclusively compare naive and antigen-experienced cells, given its unsorted PBMCs. While age rose, TCR beta diversity per million T cells dropped in a roughly linear way.

Together with a sample-barcoded 5' primer, a J-beta primer mix was included in a second PCR lasting 7 to 11 cycles. TCRdb reprocessed the 5' RACE reads via MiXCR and lists one record per CDR3 protein. The data contain approximately 780,000 distinct CDR3 sequences, roughly 26% of them seen just once; the ten biggest clones take up roughly 3.1%. The same data also contributed to another study, on T cells of mothers and their children.

Material for sequencing was blood. This TCR derives from a boy younger than 18 in good health. The chain recombines TRBV3-1 with TRBJ2-7; the D gene is possibly TRBD1 (5 bases). Written as DNA, the CDR3 is TGTGCCAGCAGCCAAGATGGCCAGGGCTACGAGCAGTACTTC. It translates to CASSQDGQGYEQYF.